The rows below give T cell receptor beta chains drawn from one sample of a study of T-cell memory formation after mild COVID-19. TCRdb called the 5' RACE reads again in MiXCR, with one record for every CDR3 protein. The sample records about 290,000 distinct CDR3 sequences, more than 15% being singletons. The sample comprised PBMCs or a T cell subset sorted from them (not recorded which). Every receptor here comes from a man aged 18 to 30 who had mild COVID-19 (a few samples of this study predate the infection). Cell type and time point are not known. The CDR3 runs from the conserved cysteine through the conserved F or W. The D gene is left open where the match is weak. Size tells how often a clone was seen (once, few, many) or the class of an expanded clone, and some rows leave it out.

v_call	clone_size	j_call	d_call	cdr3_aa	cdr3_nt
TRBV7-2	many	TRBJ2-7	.	CASSLVGASSYEQYF	TGTGCCAGCAGCTTAGTGGGGGCAAGCTCCTACGAGCAGTACTTC
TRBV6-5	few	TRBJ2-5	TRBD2	CASSSSGGPQGAQYF	TGTGCCAGCAGTTCCAGCGGGGGGCCCCAGGGGGCCCAGTACTTC
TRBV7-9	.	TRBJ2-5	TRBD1	CASSATTGQETQYF	TGTGCCAGCAGCGCAACGACAGGGCAAGAGACCCAGTACTTC
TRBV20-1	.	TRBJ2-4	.	CSAHTDTTKNIQYF	TGCAGTGCGCACACGGACACCACCAAAAACATTCAGTACTTC
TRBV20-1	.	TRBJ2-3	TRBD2	CSAYRTSGSTDTQYF	TGCAGTGCATACCGGACTAGCGGAAGCACAGATACGCAGTATTTT
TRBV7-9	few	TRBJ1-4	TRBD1	CASSASGTGMGKLFF	TGTGCCAGCAGCGCCTCCGGGACAGGGATGGGAAAACTGTTTTTT
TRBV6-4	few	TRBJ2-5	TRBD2	CASRGLDGGRETQYF	TGTGCCAGCAGGGGACTAGATGGGGGCAGAGAGACCCAGTACTTC
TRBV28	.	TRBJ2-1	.	CASSTRDSQFF	TGTGCCAGCAGCACCCGGGACTCGCAGTTCTTC
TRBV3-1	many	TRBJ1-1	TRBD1	CASSRDRGITEAFF	TGTGCCAGCAGCCGAGACAGGGGCATAACTGAAGCTTTCTTT
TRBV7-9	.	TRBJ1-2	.	CASSLPGRGYGYTF	TGTGCCAGCAGCTTACCCGGCAGGGGCTATGGCTACACCTTC
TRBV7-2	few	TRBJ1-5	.	CASSPSSRGSNQPQHF	TGTGCCAGCAGCCCTTCGTCAAGAGGAAGCAATCAGCCCCAGCATTTT
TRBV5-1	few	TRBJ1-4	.	CASSIGQTRGEKLFF	TGCGCCAGCAGCATTGGACAGACGAGGGGGGAAAAACTGTTTTTT
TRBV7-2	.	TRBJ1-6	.	CASSLVAGSGRNNSPLHF	TGTGCCAGCAGCTTAGTTGCGGGTTCGGGACGGAATAATTCACCCCTCCACTTT
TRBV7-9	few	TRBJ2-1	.	CASSPGTHWDNEQFF	TGTGCCAGCAGCCCCGGGACGCACTGGGACAATGAGCAGTTCTTC
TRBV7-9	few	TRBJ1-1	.	CASIQATEAFF	TGTGCCAGCATCCAGGCGACTGAAGCTTTCTTT
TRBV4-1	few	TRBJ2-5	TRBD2	CASSRAGEGETQYF	TGCGCCAGCAGCCGCGCGGGGGAGGGGGAGACCCAGTACTTC
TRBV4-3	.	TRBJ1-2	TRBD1	CASSPKRTGGPWGYTF	TGCGCCAGCAGCCCAAAGAGGACAGGGGGCCCCTGGGGCTACACCTTC
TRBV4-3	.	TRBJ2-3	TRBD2	CASSDFASGGADTQYF	TGCGCCAGCAGCGATTTCGCTAGCGGAGGGGCAGATACGCAGTATTTT
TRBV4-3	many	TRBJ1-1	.	CASSSLGGTTEAFF	TGCGCCAGCAGCTCTCTGGGGGGCACCACTGAAGCTTTCTTT
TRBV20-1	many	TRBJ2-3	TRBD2	CSAPPGGGGTDTQYF	TGCAGTGCTCCCCCCGGGGGGGGCGGCACAGATACGCAGTATTTT
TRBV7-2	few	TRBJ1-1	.	CASSLVLRDEAFF	TGTGCCAGCAGCTTAGTTCTCCGGGATGAAGCTTTCTTT
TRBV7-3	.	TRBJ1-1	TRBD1	CASTLVRGQNTEAFF	TGTGCCAGCACCCTAGTCAGGGGGCAAAACACTGAAGCTTTCTTT
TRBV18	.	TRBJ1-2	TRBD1	CASSPTGAYSYGYTF	TGTGCCAGCTCACCGACAGGGGCCTATAGCTATGGCTACACCTTC
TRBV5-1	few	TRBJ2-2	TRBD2	CASSPPGLAGGELFF	TGCGCCAGCAGCCCTCCGGGACTAGCGGGCGGGGAGCTGTTTTTT
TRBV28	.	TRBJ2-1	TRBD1	CASSEMGFGTGPNEQFF	TGTGCCAGCAGTGAAATGGGCTTTGGGACAGGGCCCAATGAGCAGTTCTTC
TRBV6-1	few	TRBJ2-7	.	CASSEARIGFYEQYF	TGTGCCAGCAGTGAAGCGCGAATAGGTTTCTACGAGCAGTACTTC
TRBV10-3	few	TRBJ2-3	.	CASRDLLTDTQYF	TGTGCCAGCCGGGACTTACTCACAGATACGCAGTATTTT
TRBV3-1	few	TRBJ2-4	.	CASSVAGGEGKAKNIQYF	TGTGCCAGCAGCGTCGCGGGCGGGGAAGGAAAAGCCAAAAACATTCAGTACTTC
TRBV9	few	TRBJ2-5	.	CASSVEVNSETQYF	TGTGCCAGCAGCGTAGAGGTTAATTCGGAGACCCAGTACTTC
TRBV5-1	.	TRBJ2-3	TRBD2	CARNRLAGGTTDTQYF	TGCGCCAGAAACCGACTAGCGGGGGGGACCACAGATACGCAGTATTTT
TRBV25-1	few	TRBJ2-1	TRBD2	CASSERGSYNEQFF	TGTGCCAGCAGTGAGCGGGGGAGCTACAATGAGCAGTTCTTC
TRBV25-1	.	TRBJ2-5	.	CASSEYIWAGGETQYF	TGTGCCAGCAGTGAATATATATGGGCAGGTGGGGAGACCCAGTACTTC
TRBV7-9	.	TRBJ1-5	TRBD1	CASSPGGTDGNQPQHF	TGTGCCAGCAGCCCAGGGGGGACCGATGGCAATCAGCCCCAGCATTTT
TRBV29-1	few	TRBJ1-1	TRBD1	CSAQGAQNTEAFF	TGCAGCGCCCAGGGGGCTCAGAACACTGAAGCTTTCTTT
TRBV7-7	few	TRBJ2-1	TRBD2	CASSWTLAGGMNEQFF	TGTGCTAGCAGCTGGACGTTAGCGGGGGGAATGAATGAGCAGTTCTTC
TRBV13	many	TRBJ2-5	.	CASSLAPEETQYF	TGTGCCAGCAGCTTAGCCCCAGAAGAGACCCAGTACTTC
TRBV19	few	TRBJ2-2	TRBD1	CASRTGSTGELFF	TGTGCCAGCCGGACAGGGTCCACCGGGGAGCTGTTTTTT
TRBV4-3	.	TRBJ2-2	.	CASSQDWRLTGELFF	TGCGCCAGCAGCCAAGATTGGAGGTTAACCGGGGAGCTGTTTTTT
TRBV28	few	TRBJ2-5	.	CASLRGTQETQYF	TGTGCCAGCCTGAGGGGAACGCAAGAGACCCAGTACTTC
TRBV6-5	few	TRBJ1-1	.	CASSYDGGRRNTEAFF	TGTGCCAGCAGTTACGACGGGGGGCGGAGGAACACTGAAGCTTTCTTT
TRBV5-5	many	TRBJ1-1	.	CASGRGGEAFF	TGTGCCAGCGGAAGGGGTGGGGAAGCTTTCTTT
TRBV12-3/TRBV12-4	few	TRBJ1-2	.	CASTGKVKSGYTF	TGTGCCAGTACAGGGAAGGTCAAGAGTGGCTACACCTTC
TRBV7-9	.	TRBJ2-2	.	CASSFLPTGELFF	TGTGCCAGCAGCTTCCTCCCGACCGGGGAGCTGTTTTTT
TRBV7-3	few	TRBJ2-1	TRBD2	CASSLGGLAGEVGEQFF	TGTGCCAGCAGCTTAGGCGGACTAGCGGGGGAAGTGGGTGAGCAGTTCTTC
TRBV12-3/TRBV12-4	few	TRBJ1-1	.	CASSLNSLNTEAFF	TGTGCCAGCAGTTTGAACAGTCTGAACACTGAAGCTTTCTTT
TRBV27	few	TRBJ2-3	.	CASSRGGGSTDTQYF	TGTGCCAGCAGTCGAGGTGGCGGGAGCACAGATACGCAGTATTTT
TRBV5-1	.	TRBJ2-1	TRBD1	CASSRDRRLISSYNEQFF	TGCGCCAGCAGCCGGGACAGGCGACTAATCTCCTCCTACAATGAGCAGTTCTTC
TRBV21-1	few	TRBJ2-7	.	CASSTTSGQYHEQYF	TGTGCCAGCAGTACCACTAGTGGACAGTACCACGAGCAGTACTTC
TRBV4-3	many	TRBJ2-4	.	CASSQDWGNFIQYF	TGCGCCAGCAGCCAAGATTGGGGGAACTTCATTCAGTACTTC
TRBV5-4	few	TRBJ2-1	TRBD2	CASSGAGGPYNEQFF	TGTGCCAGCAGCGGAGCGGGGGGGCCCTACAATGAGCAGTTCTTC
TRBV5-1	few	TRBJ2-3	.	CASYISTDTQYF	TGCGCCAGCTATATTAGCACAGATACGCAGTATTTT
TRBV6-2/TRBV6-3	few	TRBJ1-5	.	CASRDRGGQPQHF	TGTGCCAGCCGGGACCGCGGTGGCCAGCCCCAGCATTTT
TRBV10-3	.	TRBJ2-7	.	CAISDPPGRGNEQYF	TGTGCCATCAGTGACCCGCCGGGACGAGGGAACGAGCAGTACTTC